A selection of T cell receptor beta chains follows, all from one sample in a study of blood T cell repertoires in COVID-19. Generated by immunoSEQ multiplex PCR, the TCRdb table keeps only in-frame clones and is missing some. The sample contains about 150,000 clones, 80% to 90% of which appear only once. Sequenced material: peripheral blood. The receptor source for this set is a woman between 40 and 50 years old with acute or convalescent COVID-19. The CDR3 runs from the conserved cysteine through the conserved F or W. The D gene is left open where the match is weak. Part of the rows lack a size; the others show once, few, many or a class for expanded clones.

d_gene	abundance	v_gene	j_gene	CDR3nt	CDR3aa
TRBD1	once	TRBV7-9	TRBJ1-5	TGTGCCAGCAGCACCGGACAGGCCCCTCAGCCCCAGCATTTT	CASSTGQAPQPQHF
NA	NA	TRBV5-6	TRBJ2-2	TGTGCCAGCAGCTCTTATAACGGGGAGCTGTTTTTT	CASSSYNGELFF
NA	NA	TRBV2	TRBJ1-1	TGTGCCAGCAGTGAGGGAGGGGTATTAGCTTTCTTT	CASSEGGVLAFF
TRBD1	NA	TRBV19	TRBJ2-3	TGTGCCAGTAGTATAAACAGGGGAAGAGATACGCAGTATTTT	CASSINRGRDTQYF
TRBD2	NA	TRBV18	TRBJ2-1	TGTGCCAGCTCACCTCACGGGGGGGCTCCAAATGAGCAGTTCTTC	CASSPHGGAPNEQFF
TRBD1	NA	TRBV10-1	TRBJ2-7	TGCGCCAGCAGTGAGCGGGGACAGGTTACTCGTCTAAAGGATTCCTACGAGCAGTACTTC	CASSERGQVTRLKDSYEQYF
NA	NA	TRBV7-9	TRBJ2-2	TGTGCCAGCAGCTTACGGGATACCGGGGAGCTGTTTTTT	CASSLRDTGELFF
TRBD2	NA	TRBV29-1	TRBJ2-1	TGCAGCGTTGAAGTAACTGCGGGAGTTAGAAATGAGCAGTTCTTC	CSVEVTAGVRNEQFF
NA	NA	TRBV12-3/TRBV12-4	TRBJ2-5	TGTGCCAGCAGAGACAGGAACCAAGAGACCCAGTACTTC	CASRDRNQETQYF
NA	NA	TRBV5-6	TRBJ2-7	TGTGCCAGCAGCTTTCAGTATCGCCACGAGCAGTACTTC	CASSFQYRHEQYF
TRBD1	NA	TRBV24-1	TRBJ2-5	TGTGCCACCAGTGATCCCCGGACAGGCTTCCCCGGGACCCAGTACTTC	CATSDPRTGFPGTQYF
NA	NA	TRBV5-8	TRBJ2-2	TGTGCCAGCAGCTCCCCCCCCGGTATTGATAACACCGGGGAGCTGTTTTTT	CASSSPPGIDNTGELFF
TRBD2	NA	TRBV2	TRBJ2-3	TGTGCCAGCAGTGACCCCCTCGCGGGGGGAGTCCGAGATACGCAGTATTTT	CASSDPLAGGVRDTQYF
NA	NA	TRBV11-2	TRBJ2-1	TGTGCCAGCAGCTTAGGCCCAGGGTGGAATGAGCAGTTCTTC	CASSLGPGWNEQFF
TRBD1	once	TRBV12-3/TRBV12-4	TRBJ2-7	TGTGCCAGCATCCGACAGGGGGGCGAGCAGTACTTC	CASIRQGGEQYF
TRBD1	NA	TRBV7-9	TRBJ2-6	TGTGCCAGCATCCAATCACAGGGGGCAGCCCGCTCTGGGGCCAACGTCCTGACTTTC	CASIQSQGAARSGANVLTF
TRBD1	once	TRBV6-2/TRBV6-3	TRBJ1-1	TGTGCCAGCAGTCCCAACAGGGGGCTTATAAACACTGAAGCTTTCTTT	CASSPNRGLINTEAFF
TRBD1	NA	TRBV7-8	TRBJ1-2	TGTGCCAGCAGCTTAGGTACAGGGGCCCCCTATGGCTACACCTTC	CASSLGTGAPYGYTF
TRBD2	NA	TRBV3-1/TRBV3-2	TRBJ2-7	TGTGCCAGCAGCGATCCGGGACTAAACTACGAGCAGTACTTC	CASSDPGLNYEQYF
NA	NA	TRBV10-2	TRBJ1-5	TGCGCCAGCAGTGGTTTGGACAGCAGCAATCAGCCCCAGCATTTT	CASSGLDSSNQPQHF
TRBD1	few	TRBV19	TRBJ1-6	TGTGCCAGTAGTATAGGGACCGGACAGGGGGGAGGTTCACCCCTCCACTTT	CASSIGTGQGGGSPLHF
TRBD1	NA	TRBV10-2	TRBJ1-6	TGCGCCAGCCAAACCGGACAGGTCGGCTATTCACCCCTCCACTTT	CASQTGQVGYSPLHF
NA	NA	TRBV6-5	TRBJ2-1	TGTGCCAGCAGTTACTCTGGGCAGGGATCCTACAATGAGCAGTTCTTC	CASSYSGQGSYNEQFF
TRBD2	once	TRBV7-8	TRBJ2-1	TGTGCCAGCAGCTTAACTAGCGGGGGGTTTTACAATGAGCAGTTCTTC	CASSLTSGGFYNEQFF
TRBD1	NA	TRBV19	TRBJ1-1	TGTGCCAGTAGTCCTCAGGGACAGGGAGGAGGCACTGAAGCTTTCTTT	CASSPQGQGGGTEAFF
TRBD2	NA	TRBV6-5	TRBJ2-2	TGTGCCAGCAGTTACTCCAGCGGGAGGAATACCGGGGAGCTGTTTTTT	CASSYSSGRNTGELFF
NA	NA	TRBV28	TRBJ1-5	TGTGCCAGCGTGGCAGGGCACCAGCCCCAGCATTTT	CASVAGHQPQHF
TRBD1	few	TRBV12-5	TRBJ1-5	TGTGCTAGTGGTTTGACACAAACAGGGGAAGCGATTGGGCAGCCCCAGCATTTT	CASGLTQTGEAIGQPQHF
TRBD2	NA	TRBV11-2	TRBJ2-7	TGTGCCAGCAGCGAAACCGGGACTAGCGGTTACGAGCAGTACTTC	CASSETGTSGYEQYF
NA	few	TRBV18	TRBJ2-2	TGTGCCAGCTCACCAACCCTACCTATAAGGGAGCTGTTTTTT	CASSPTLPIRELFF
NA	NA	TRBV5-4	TRBJ2-4	TGTGCCAGCAGCCAGACATGGGTAAACATTCAGTACTTC	CASSQTWVNIQYF